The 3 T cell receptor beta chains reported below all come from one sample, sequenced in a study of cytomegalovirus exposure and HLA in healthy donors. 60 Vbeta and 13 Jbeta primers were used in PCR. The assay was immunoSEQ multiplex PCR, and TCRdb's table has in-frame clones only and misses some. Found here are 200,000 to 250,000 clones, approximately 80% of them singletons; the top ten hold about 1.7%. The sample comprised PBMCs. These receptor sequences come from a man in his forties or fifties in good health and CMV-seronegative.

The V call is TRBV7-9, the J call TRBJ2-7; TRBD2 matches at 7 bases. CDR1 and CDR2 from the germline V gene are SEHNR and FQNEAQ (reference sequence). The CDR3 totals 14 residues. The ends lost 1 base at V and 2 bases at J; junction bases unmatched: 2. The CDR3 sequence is CASSLVGGAYEQYF. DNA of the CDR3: TGTGCCAGCAGCTTAGTTGGGGGGGCCTACGAGCAGTACTTC.

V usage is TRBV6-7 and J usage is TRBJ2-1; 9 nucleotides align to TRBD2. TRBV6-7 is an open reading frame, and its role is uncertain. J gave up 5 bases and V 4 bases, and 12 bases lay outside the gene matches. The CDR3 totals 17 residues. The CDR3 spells CASSSGRREGLHNEQFF. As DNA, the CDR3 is TGTGCCAGCAGTTCCGGAAGGCGGGAGGGCCTTCACAATGAGCAGTTCTTC.

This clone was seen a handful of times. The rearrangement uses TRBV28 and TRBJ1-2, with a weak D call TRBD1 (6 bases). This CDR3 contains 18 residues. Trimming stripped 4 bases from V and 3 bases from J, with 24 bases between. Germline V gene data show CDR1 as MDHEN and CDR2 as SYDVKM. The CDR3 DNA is TGTGCCAGCAGTTATGCGCCCCCTTACAGGGCGTGGGACTATGGCTACACCTTC. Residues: CASSYAPPYRAWDYGYTF.